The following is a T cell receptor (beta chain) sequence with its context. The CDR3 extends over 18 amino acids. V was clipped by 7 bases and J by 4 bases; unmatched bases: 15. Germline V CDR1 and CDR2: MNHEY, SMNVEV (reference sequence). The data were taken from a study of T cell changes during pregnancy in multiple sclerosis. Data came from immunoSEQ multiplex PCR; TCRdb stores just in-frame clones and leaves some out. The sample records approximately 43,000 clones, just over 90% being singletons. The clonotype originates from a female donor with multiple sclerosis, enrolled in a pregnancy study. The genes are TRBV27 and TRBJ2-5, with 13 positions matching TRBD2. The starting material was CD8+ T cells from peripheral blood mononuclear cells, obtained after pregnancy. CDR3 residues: CASTPGTSGAVRPETQYF. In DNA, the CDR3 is TGTGCCAGCACTCCCGGGACTAGCGGGGCGGTACGGCCAGAGACCCAGTACTTC.